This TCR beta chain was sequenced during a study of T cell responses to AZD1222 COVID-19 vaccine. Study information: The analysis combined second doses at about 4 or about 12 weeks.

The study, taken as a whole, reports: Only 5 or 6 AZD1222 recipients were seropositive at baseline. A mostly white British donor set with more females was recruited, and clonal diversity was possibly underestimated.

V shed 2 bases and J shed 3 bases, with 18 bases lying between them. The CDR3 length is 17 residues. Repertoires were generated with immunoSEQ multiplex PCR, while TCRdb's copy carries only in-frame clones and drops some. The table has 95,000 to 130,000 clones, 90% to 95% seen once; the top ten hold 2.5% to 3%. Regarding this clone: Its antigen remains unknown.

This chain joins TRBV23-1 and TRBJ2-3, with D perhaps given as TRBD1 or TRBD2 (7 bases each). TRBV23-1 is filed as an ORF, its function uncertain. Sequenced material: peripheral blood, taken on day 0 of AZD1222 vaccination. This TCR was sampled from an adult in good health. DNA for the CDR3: TGCGCCAGCAGTCAAGCCGCGCGACAGGGAGGGACAGATACGCAGTATTTT. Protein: CASSQAARQGGTDTQYF.